This TCR beta chain stems from a study of OX40 agonist ivuxolimab in advanced cancers. Study-level information: Patients undergoing dose escalation presented with hepatocellular carcinoma, melanoma, renal cell or head and neck cancer. Findings of the study overall: The study found among the lowest clonal expansion in partial responders at 0.1-3.0 mg/kg. CD4+ and CD8+ T cells in blood underwent clonal expansion by week 6 at 0.1 to 3.0 mg/kg.

Patients with autoimmune history or systemic immunosuppression were excluded. Profiling relied on immunoSEQ multiplex PCR, and the TCRdb table lists in-frame clones only, not all of them. The top ten hold around 2% of the sample, which has about 58,000 clones, roughly nine tenths seen once. With regard to this clone: Antigen: not known.

Germline lookup yields CDR1 MNHNS and CDR2 SASEGT. V lost 5 bases to trimming and J lost 4 bases, with 12 bases between them. This CDR3 region has 13 residues. This clonotype was obtained from an adult with an advanced solid tumor such as melanoma, head and neck, liver or kidney cancer. The chain uses TRBV6-1 and TRBJ2-7; D is unclear. The sample consisted of CD4+ or CD8+ T cells sorted from blood, taken in a trial of the OX40 agonist ivuxolimab. The DNA of the CDR3 is TGTGCCAGCAGTCGCACGGTCCAATACGAGCAGTACTTC. Translated: CASSRTVQYEQYF.